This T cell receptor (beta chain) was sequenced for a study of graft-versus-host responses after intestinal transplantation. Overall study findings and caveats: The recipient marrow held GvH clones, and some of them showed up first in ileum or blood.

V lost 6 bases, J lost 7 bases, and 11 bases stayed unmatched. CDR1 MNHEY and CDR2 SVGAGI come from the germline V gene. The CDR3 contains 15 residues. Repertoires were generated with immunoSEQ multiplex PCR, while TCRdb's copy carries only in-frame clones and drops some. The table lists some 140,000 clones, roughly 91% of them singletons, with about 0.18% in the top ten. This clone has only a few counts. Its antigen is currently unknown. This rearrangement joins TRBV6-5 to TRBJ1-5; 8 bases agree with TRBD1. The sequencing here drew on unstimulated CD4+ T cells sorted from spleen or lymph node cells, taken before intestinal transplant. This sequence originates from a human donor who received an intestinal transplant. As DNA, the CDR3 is TGTGCCAGCAGGTCCGGACAGGGCAGCCGCCAGCCCCAGCATTTT. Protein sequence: CASRSGQGSRQPQHF.